This entry concerns a single TCR beta chain. TCRdb's copy holds only in-frame clones and misses some; the assay was immunoSEQ multiplex PCR. Here the sample spans approximately 170,000 clones, around 90% being singletons. The source of the sample is a study of control samples from healthy donors and cancer patients. V was pared by 0 bases and J by 8 bases, with 13 bases between. CDR1 is LNHNV and CDR2 is YYDKDF in the germline V gene (reference sequence). This CDR3 contains 15 residues. The sample consisted of blood. The sequence was collected from a woman in her forties or fifties in good health. This chain connects TRBV15 to TRBJ1-4; D perhaps matches TRBD1 (5 bases). In DNA form, the CDR3 reads TGTGCCACCAGCAGAGAGGGGACGGGGGGAGAAAAACTGTTTTTT. This encodes CATSREGTGGEKLFF.